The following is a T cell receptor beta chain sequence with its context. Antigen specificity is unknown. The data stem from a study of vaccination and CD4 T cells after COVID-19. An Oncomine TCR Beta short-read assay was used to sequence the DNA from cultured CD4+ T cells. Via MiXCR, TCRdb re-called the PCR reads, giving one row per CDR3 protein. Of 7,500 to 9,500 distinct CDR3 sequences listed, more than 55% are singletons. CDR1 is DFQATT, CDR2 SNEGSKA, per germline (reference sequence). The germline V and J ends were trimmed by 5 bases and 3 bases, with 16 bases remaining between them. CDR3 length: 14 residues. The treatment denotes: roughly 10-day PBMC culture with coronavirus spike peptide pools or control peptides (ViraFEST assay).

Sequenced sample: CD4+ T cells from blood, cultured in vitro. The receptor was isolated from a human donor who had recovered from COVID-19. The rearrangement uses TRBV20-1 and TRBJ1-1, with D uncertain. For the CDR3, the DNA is TGCAGTGCTCCCCTCCCACCGGTGCACACTGAAGCTTTCTTT. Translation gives CSAPLPPVHTEAFF.